A single TCR beta chain is shown here with its context. The sample originates from a study of shared T cell receptors in the human thymus. Repertoires were generated with immunoSEQ multiplex PCR, while TCRdb's copy carries only in-frame clones and drops some. The sample lists around 730,000 clones, roughly 88% seen once, with around 0.0094% in the top ten. These data also featured in a second study, about human thymus T cells. That study reports: Serving as donors were healthy Finnish infants, each of whom was having open corrective surgery for congenital heart defects. Thymus tissue for the work was resected from patients undergoing corrective heart surgery. Thymic and blood repertoires appeared to carry a bias in their V and J gene usage.

Source material: thymocytes. This TCR was recovered from a girl in the first two years of life with a congenital heart defect.

CDR3 amino acids: CASSQTGGVKFFYTF. The DNA of the CDR3 is TGCGCCAGCAGCCAAACAGGGGGCGTTAAGTTCTTCTACACCTTC. The chain recombines TRBV4-1 with TRBJ1-2; the match to TRBD1 covers 9 bases. Per germline, CDR1 MGHRA and CDR2 YSYEKL. This CDR3 is 15 amino acids long. Trimming at V came to 2 bases and at J to 10 bases, leaving 11 bases not matched to a gene.